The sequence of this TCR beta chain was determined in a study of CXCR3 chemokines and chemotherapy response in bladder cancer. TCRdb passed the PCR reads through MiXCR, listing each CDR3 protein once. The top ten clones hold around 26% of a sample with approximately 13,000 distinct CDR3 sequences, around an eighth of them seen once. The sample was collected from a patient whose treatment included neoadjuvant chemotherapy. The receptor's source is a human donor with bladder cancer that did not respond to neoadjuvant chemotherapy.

Here the CDR3 DNA reads TGTGCCAGCAGATTACAGGGAGCGAGGGGAGATACGCAGTATTTT. This gives the protein CASRLQGARGDTQYF. The chain joins TRBV6-5 to TRBJ2-3; D perhaps matches TRBD1 (6 bases). Germline V gene sequence: CDR1 MNHEY, CDR2 SVGAGI. V was trimmed by 6 bases and J by 5 bases, leaving 18 bases between them. This CDR3 contains 15 residues.